Each of the 12 T cell receptor beta chains below was sequenced from the same sample in a study of blood T cells in healthy people across ages. The second PCR ran roughly 7 to 11 cycles with a sample-barcoded 5' primer and J-beta primers. TCRdb recomputed calls from the 5' RACE reads with MiXCR, one row per CDR3 protein. This sample has 600,000 or so distinct CDR3 sequences; around 20% occur once, and the top ten carry roughly 3.6%. The sample comprised blood. Receptor source: a man aged 65 to 79 in good health.

This clonotype showed up just a few times. The chain joins TRBV13 to TRBJ2-4; D not certain. Germline V lookup: CDR1 PRHDT, CDR2 FYEKMQ (reference sequence). The length of the CDR3 is 16 residues. V gave up 4 bases and J gave up 1 base, with 14 bases separating them. The chain's CDR3 is CASSSPFTRAKNIQYF. CDR3 coding DNA: TGTGCCAGCAGCTCCCCGTTCACGAGGGCCAAAAACATTCAGTACTTC.

This clonotype appeared many times. The chain is built from TRBV5-1 and TRBJ2-7; D is perhaps TRBD1 or TRBD2 (5 bases each). Germline V gives CDR1 SGHRS, CDR2 YFSETQ. The CDR3 length is 14 residues. V lost 6 bases and J 5 bases, leaving 18 bases between the germline ends. In DNA form, the CDR3 reads TGCGCCAGCAACCAGGGACGGAGCGTGGACGAGCAGTACTTC. Translated: CASNQGRSVDEQYF.

The chain joins TRBV6-5 to TRBJ2-5; 9 positions match TRBD2. TRBJ2-1 matches the DNA end more closely, so the J call is doubtful. The CDR3 has 16 amino acids. CDR1 is MNHEY and CDR2 is SVGAGI in the germline V gene. The CDR3 sequence is CASSYPGLAGYNEQFF. The CDR3 DNA reads as TGTGCCAGCAGTTACCCCGGTCTAGCGGGATATAATGAGCAGTTCTTC.

This clonotype was counted at least ten times. The rearrangement links TRBV11-1 to TRBJ2-1, with TRBD2 matching over 7 bases. V trimming: 9 bases; J trimming: 0 bases; junction bases outside the gene matches: 5. Germline CDR1 and CDR2: SGHAT and FQDESV (reference sequence). CDR3 length: 14 residues. The DNA of the CDR3 is TGTGCCAGTCGCGCGGGAGACTCCTACAATGAGCAGTTCTTC. It yields the protein CASRAGDSYNEQFF.

In the case of this clonotype: One junction end disagrees with the germline gene, perhaps due to a read error. The chain combines TRBV12-3 or TRBV12-4 with TRBJ2-3, with a weak D call TRBD2 (6 bases). The CDR3 runs 16 residues. The CDR3 region is CASSQELATGTGTQYF. The CDR3 nucleotides are TGTGCCAGCAGTCAAGAGCTAGCGACCGGCACAGGTACGCAGTATTTT.

This rearrangement joins TRBV5-1 to TRBJ1-6; 7 positions match TRBD1. This CDR3 spans 16 amino acids. Germline CDR1 SGHRS, CDR2 YFSETQ. With V trimmed by 0 bases and J by 6 bases, 6 bases remained unmatched. DNA of the CDR3: TGCGCCAGCAGCTTGGCCAATGACAGGGCTAATTCACCCCTCCACTTT. This gives the protein CASSLANDRANSPLHF. The whole variable domain, remainder taken from reference TRBV5-1 and TRBJ1-6, is KAGVTQTPRYLIKTRGQQVTLSCSPISGHRSVSWYQQTPGQGLQFLFEYFSETQRNKGNFPGRFSGRQFSNSRSEMNVSTLELGDSALYLCASSLANDRANSPLHFGNGTRLTVT.

V usage is TRBV11-3 and J usage is TRBJ2-3, with D hard to call. The V gene lost 2 bases and the J gene lost 6 bases, with 6 bases spanning the gap. Germline V gene lookup returns CDR1 SGHNT and CDR2 YENEEA. This CDR3 contains 12 residues. The CDR3 DNA sequence: TGTGCCAGCAGCTTACATGGGGATACGCAGTATTTT. It is translated as CASSLHGDTQYF.

In regard to this clonotype: One junction end does not reproduce the germline sequence, and a read error may be involved. DNA for the CDR3: TGCGCCGGCAGCTTGGGTCAGGTTAACTATGGCTACACCTTC. It specifies CAGSLGQVNYGYTF. J is TRBJ1-2 and V is TRBV5-1, with D hard to call. The CDR3 totals 14 residues. Germline lookup yields CDR1 SGHRS and CDR2 YFSETQ.

The chain carries TRBV6-4 and TRBJ2-5, with a weak D call TRBD1 (5 bases). With the DNA end fitting TRBJ2-1 better, the J assignment may be wrong. The CDR3 is 13 residues long. Germline CDR1 and CDR2: MRHNA and SNTAGT. CDR3 bases: TGTGCCAGCAGCGAAAACAGGTACAATGAGCAGTTCTTC. It specifies CASSENRYNEQFF.

The chain combines TRBV9 with TRBJ2-3; TRBD1 or TRBD2 may be the D gene (5 bases each). Germline V CDR1 and CDR2: SGDLS, YYNGEE. V lost 4 bases and J 6 bases, leaving 15 bases between the germline ends. The CDR3 contains 14 residues. CDR3 nucleotide sequence: TGTGCCAGCAGCCAAATGGGGGATCGGGATACGCAGTATTTT. Translating it yields CASSQMGDRDTQYF.

The chain links TRBV7-2 to TRBJ2-3; 7 positions agree with TRBD2. The CDR3 has 12 amino acids. J gave up 4 bases and V 10 bases, and 5 bases lay outside the gene matches. Germline V gene lookup returns CDR1 SGHTA and CDR2 FQGNSA. In DNA form, the CDR3 reads TGTGCCATCTCCCGGGGGGCAGATACGCAGTATTTT. Translating gives CAISRGADTQYF.

V is TRBV18 and J is TRBJ1-5; TRBD1 is a possible D gene (5 bases). The CDR3 spans 13 residues. Germline CDR1 KGHSH, CDR2 LQKENI. Trimming left V 4 bases short and J 5 bases short, with 9 bases between. CDR3 DNA sequence: TGTGCCAGCTCACAGGGGAAGGATCAGCCCCAGCATTTT. Translation gives CASSQGKDQPQHF.